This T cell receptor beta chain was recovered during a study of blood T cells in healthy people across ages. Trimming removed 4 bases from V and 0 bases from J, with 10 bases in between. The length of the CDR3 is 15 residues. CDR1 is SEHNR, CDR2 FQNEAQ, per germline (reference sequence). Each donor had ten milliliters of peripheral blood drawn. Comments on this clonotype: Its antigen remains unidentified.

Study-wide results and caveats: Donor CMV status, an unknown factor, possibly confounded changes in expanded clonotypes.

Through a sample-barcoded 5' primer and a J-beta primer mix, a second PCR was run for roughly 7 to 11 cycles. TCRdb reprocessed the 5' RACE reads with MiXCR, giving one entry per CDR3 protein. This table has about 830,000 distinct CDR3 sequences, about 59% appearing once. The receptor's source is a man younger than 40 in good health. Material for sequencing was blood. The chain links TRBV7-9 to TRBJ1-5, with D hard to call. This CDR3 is CASSSGVDSNQPQHF. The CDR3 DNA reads TGTGCCAGCAGCTCCGGAGTAGATAGCAATCAGCCCCAGCATTTT.